A single count supports the clone carrying this T cell receptor (beta chain). The data derive from a study of cytomegalovirus exposure and HLA in healthy donors. CDR1 and CDR2 (germline): SGDLS, YYNGEE. Trimming shortened V by 3 bases and J by 7 bases, and 16 bases separated the two germline ends. The CDR3 is made up of 14 amino acids. The PCR made use of 60 Vbeta and 13 Jbeta primers. Produced via immunoSEQ multiplex PCR; TCRdb's table is partial and in-frame only. The sample yields 160,000 or so clones, 80% seen once. The V gene is TRBV9, the J gene TRBJ1-2; D not resolved. Sequencing was carried out using PBMCs. The clonotype originates from a man between 18 and 29 years old in good health and CMV-seropositive. The CDR3 here is CASSDHMAQAGYTF. The CDR3 DNA sequence: TGTGCCAGCAGCGATCATATGGCGCAGGCTGGCTACACCTTC.